Listed here are 21 T cell receptor beta chains from one sample, sequenced in a study of cytomegalovirus exposure and HLA in healthy donors. A multiplex PCR was run with 60 Vbeta primers and 13 Jbeta primers. Assay: immunoSEQ multiplex PCR; the TCRdb copy retains only in-frame clones and omits some. The data show roughly 200,000 clones, about 9.4% seen once. Source material: PBMCs. Receptors were obtained from a woman aged 25-40 years in good health and CMV-seropositive.

In its sample, this clone was seen a few times. The chain is built from TRBV10-1 and TRBJ2-3, with 7 bases identical to TRBD2. Germline trimming cut 0 bases from V and 0 bases from J; bases unmatched to any gene: 0. The germline CDR1 and CDR2 sequences are WNHNN and SYGVQD (reference sequence). This CDR3 region has 15 residues. The CDR3 DNA is TGCGCCAGCAGTGAGTCGGGAGGGAGCACAGATACGCAGTATTTT. Protein product: CASSESGGSTDTQYF.

The V gene is TRBV30, the J gene TRBJ2-2; 9 bases match TRBD2. From germline, CDR1 is GTSNPN and CDR2 SVGIG (reference sequence). The junction had 4 bases not matched to a gene; V was cut back by 2 bases and J by 3 bases. This CDR3 contains 15 residues. The CDR3 DNA reads as TGTGCCTGGAGTCGGGCGGGAGGGCACACCGGGGAGCTGTTTTTT. It encodes CAWSRAGGHTGELFF.

The chain combines TRBV5-1 with TRBJ2-2; tentatively, D is TRBD2 (5 bases). Deletions cut 1 base from V and 8 bases from J, with 15 bases between. The CDR3 covers 15 residues. The germline V gene encodes CDR1 SGHRS and CDR2 YFSETQ. The CDR3 sequence: CASSLQLAGTGELFF. CDR3 in DNA: TGCGCCAGCAGCTTGCAGCTAGCAGGAACGGGGGAGCTGTTTTTT.

The gene calls are TRBV19 and TRBJ1-1; TRBD1 might be the D (5 bases). This CDR3 comprises 15 residues. With 5 bases removed from V and 0 bases from J, the gap between germline ends came to 13 bases. Germline V lookup: CDR1 LNHDA, CDR2 SQIVND (reference sequence). CDR3 residues: CASSSSGRMNTEAFF. The CDR3 DNA is TGTGCCAGTAGTTCTTCAGGGCGAATGAACACTGAAGCTTTCTTT.

This clone was found a few times. This chain links TRBV13 with TRBJ1-5; TRBD1 aligns across 7 bases. The length of the CDR3 is 18 residues. Looked up from germline, CDR1 is PRHDT and CDR2 is FYEKMQ (reference sequence). V was clipped by 5 bases and J by 4 bases; unmatched bases: 17. The CDR3 DNA reads as TGTGCCAGCAGCCCCGGGGACAGATATAGGGGGACGAATCAGCCCCAGCATTTT. Translated: CASSPGDRYRGTNQPQHF.

This clone was recorded a few times. The genes are TRBV30 and TRBJ1-1; D perhaps matches TRBD1 (5 bases). Germline values: CDR1 GTSNPN, CDR2 SVGIG (reference sequence). V lost 1 base and J lost 6, with 12 bases in between. The length of the CDR3 is 13 residues. The CDR3 loop is CAWSGGGDPEAFF. The CDR3 DNA reads TGTGCCTGGAGTGGTGGAGGGGACCCTGAAGCTTTCTTT.

This clone was detected only a few times. For the CDR3, the DNA is TGTGCCAGCAGTCGGGACATAGTTGATGGAAAACTGTTTTTT. Encoded protein: CASSRDIVDGKLFF. This chain connects TRBV7-9 to TRBJ1-4, with D maybe TRBD1 (6 bases). The CDR3 sequence is 14 residues long. From germline, CDR1 is SEHNR and CDR2 FQNEAQ (reference sequence). V lost 6 bases and J 10 bases, leaving 18 bases between the germline ends.

This clone was seen a few times. The J gene is TRBJ1-2, the V gene TRBV27; TRBD1 is a possible D gene (6 bases). This CDR3 is 14 amino acids long. In germline, CDR1 is MNHEY, CDR2 SMNVEV (reference sequence). V was pared by 5 bases and J by 11 bases, with 21 bases between. The CDR3 nucleotides read TGTGCCAGCAGTGATTCGACAGGCGGTCTAGGATACACCTTC. Translating it yields CASSDSTGGLGYTF.

The genes are TRBV12-5 and TRBJ2-1; the D gene is possibly TRBD2 (6 bases). Between the trimmed V and J ends, which lost 3 bases and 12 bases, there was a span of 21 bases. The CDR3 has 15 residues. Germline lookup yields CDR1 LGHNT and CDR2 FRNRAP. CDR3 sequence reads: CASGLPDRGLGGQFF. In DNA form, the CDR3 reads TGTGCTAGTGGTTTACCCGACCGGGGGTTAGGTGGGCAGTTCTTC. The full variable domain, in which reference TRBV12-5 and TRBJ2-1 provide the parts outside the CDR3, is DARVTQTPRHKVTEMGQEVTMRCQPILGHNTVFWYRQTMMQGLELLAYFRNRAPLDDSGMPKDRFSAEMPDATLATLKIQPSEPRDSAVYFCASGLPDRGLGGQFFGPGTRLTVL.

This clone showed up just a few times. The gene calls are TRBV25-1 and TRBJ2-7; 8 bases agree with TRBD1. J was trimmed by 5 bases and V by 6 bases; bases with no gene match: 9. There are 14 residues in the CDR3. Looked up from germline, CDR1 is MGHDK and CDR2 is SYGVNS. The CDR3 region is CASSDPRGPHEQYF. The CDR3 coding sequence is TGTGCCAGCAGCGACCCCAGGGGGCCCCACGAGCAGTACTTC.

In its sample, this clone was seen a few times. The chain recombines TRBV5-1 with TRBJ2-7, with 8 nucleotides matching TRBD2. Germline V gene lookup returns CDR1 SGHRS and CDR2 YFSETQ. This CDR3 spans 15 amino acids. The V segment lost 2 bases and the J segment 5 bases; nucleotides outside the gene matches: 9. The CDR3 region has the DNA TGCGCCAGCAGCTTCGGACTAGCAAGCCAGAACGAGCAGTACTTC. Translated, it gives CASSFGLASQNEQYF.

The chain carries TRBV14 and TRBJ2-4, with TRBD2 as a possible D gene (6 bases). The germline gives CDR1 SGHDN, CDR2 FVKESK. Deletions cut 3 bases from V and 0 bases from J, with 9 bases between. This CDR3 has 15 amino acids. The CDR3 protein is CASSHQGLAKNIQYF. Here the CDR3 DNA reads TGTGCCAGCAGCCACCAGGGACTAGCCAAAAACATTCAGTACTTC. The whole variable domain, remainder taken from reference TRBV14 and TRBJ2-4, is EAGVTQFPSHSVIEKGQTVTLRCDPISGHDNLYWYRRVMGKEIKFLLHFVKESKQDESGMPNNRFLAERTGGTYSTLKVQPAELEDSGVYFCASSHQGLAKNIQYFGAGTRLSVL.

This clone was seen a handful of times. V gene TRBV5-4 combines with J gene TRBJ2-3, with D possibly being TRBD1 (5 bases). CDR3 size: 18 residues. CDR1 is SGHNT, CDR2 YYREEE, per germline (reference sequence). Trimming removed 0 bases at V and 5 bases at J, with 22 bases between. The CDR3 nucleotides are TGTGCCAGCAGCTTGGTAGTGGCCAGGGATTCGCCGGGAGATACGCAGTATTTT. Translated: CASSLVVARDSPGDTQYF.

This clone has a handful of counts. The chain carries TRBV14 and TRBJ2-1; D is perhaps TRBD1 (6 bases). Germline-derived CDR1 and CDR2 are SGHDN and FVKESK. V lost 4 bases, J lost 4 bases, and 17 bases lay in between. The CDR3 has 16 residues. CDR3 nucleotide sequence: TGTGCCAGCAGCCCCTTTGGGGGAACAGGGTACAATGAGCAGTTCTTC. Amino acid sequence: CASSPFGGTGYNEQFF. The full variable domain, rest sourced from reference TRBV14 and TRBJ2-1, is EAGVTQFPSHSVIEKGQTVTLRCDPISGHDNLYWYRRVMGKEIKFLLHFVKESKQDESGMPNNRFLAERTGGTYSTLKVQPAELEDSGVYFCASSPFGGTGYNEQFFGPGTRLTVL.

The chain links TRBV6-6 to TRBJ2-7, with D perhaps TRBD1 (5 bases). Germline V gene lookup returns CDR1 MNHNY and CDR2 SVGAGI (reference sequence). V dropped 7 bases and J dropped 2 bases, with 12 bases sitting between them. CDR3 size: 13 residues. The CDR3 region is CASTRGSAYEQYF. CDR3 bases: TGTGCCAGCACAAGGGGTTCGGCCTACGAGCAGTACTTC.

Remarks on this clone: This same CDR3 is encoded by further DNA sequences in the sample. The chain has TRBV18 and TRBJ2-7; maybe TRBD1 (5 bases). Germline-derived CDR1 and CDR2 are KGHSH and LQKENI. V was cut by 3 bases and J by 7 bases, with 25 bases left in between. The CDR3 consists of 17 residues. The CDR3 reads CASSPRYGAGHYEEQYF. CDR3 coding DNA: TGTGCCAGCTCACCGAGGTACGGAGCAGGGCACTACGAGGAGCAGTACTTC. Together with reference TRBV18 and TRBJ2-7, the CDR3 gives the full variable domain: NAGVMQNPRHLVRRRGQEARLRCSPMKGHSHVYWYRQLPEEGLKFMVYLQKENIIDESGMPKERFSAEFPKEGPSILRIQQVVRGDSAAYFCASSPRYGAGHYEEQYFGPGTRLTVT.

The gene calls are TRBV7-2 and TRBJ2-3; the D is unclear. V was trimmed by 0 bases and J by 2 bases, leaving 6 bases between them. Germline CDR1 is SGHTA and CDR2 is FQGNSA. The CDR3 is made up of 14 amino acids. The CDR3 sequence: CASSLAINTDTQYF. CDR3 bases: TGTGCCAGCAGCTTAGCTATTAACACAGATACGCAGTATTTT.

The CDR3, as DNA: TGCAGTGCTGCCGGGGGGGTGCACTACACCTTC. Translation: CSAAGGVHYTF. The chain links TRBV20-1 to TRBJ1-2; D is perhaps TRBD1 (5 bases). V lost 5 bases and J 10 bases, leaving 14 bases between the germline ends. The CDR3 runs to 11 residues. Germline CDR1 reads DFQATT; CDR2 reads SNEGSKA (reference sequence).

The rearrangement links TRBV2 to TRBJ2-7; D might be TRBD1 (6 bases). The CDR3 runs to 15 residues. Trimming cost V 3 bases and J 0 bases, with 12 bases left between them. CDR1 is SNHLY and CDR2 is FYNNEI in the germline V gene. CDR3 nucleotides: TGTGCCAGCAGTGATCAGGGGTCCCCCTCCTACGAGCAGTACTTC. This translates into CASSDQGSPSYEQYF.

In this sample, this clone turned up a few times. The chain carries TRBV7-9 and TRBJ2-3; D is possibly TRBD1 (5 bases). Trimming removed 3 bases from V and 3 bases from J, with 19 bases in between. The germline CDR1 and CDR2 sequences are SEHNR and FQNEAQ (reference sequence). The CDR3 runs to 17 residues. This CDR3 reads CASSFPRVGVETDTQYF. CDR3 DNA: TGTGCCAGCAGCTTTCCCAGGGTAGGAGTCGAAACAGATACGCAGTATTTT.

CDR3 protein: CAWSVRAYQPQHF. In DNA, the CDR3 is TGTGCCTGGAGTGTCAGGGCGTATCAGCCCCAGCATTTT. The chain combines TRBV30 with TRBJ1-5; D perhaps matches TRBD1 (5 bases). Per the germline V gene, CDR1 is GTSNPN and CDR2 is SVGIG (reference sequence). V dropped 0 bases and J dropped 5 bases, with 8 bases sitting between them. This CDR3 comprises 13 residues. Full variable domain (outside the CDR3, taken from reference TRBV30 and TRBJ1-5): SQTIHQWPATLVQPVGSPLSLECTVEGTSNPNLYWYRQAAGRGLQLLFYSVGIGQISSEVPQNLSASRPQDRQFILSSKKLLLSDSGFYLCAWSVRAYQPQHFGDGTRLSIL.